This T cell receptor (beta chain) was sequenced during a study of PD-1 blockade in classical Hodgkin lymphoma. Study context: Intravenous nivolumab at 3 mg/kg was given to patients every 2 weeks. Study-wide results and limits: Why the repertoires differ is still unclear, perhaps disease activity or prior therapy. Similar baseline diversity was found in complete responders and newly diagnosed patients.

CDR1 is MDHEN and CDR2 is SYDVKM in the germline V gene. The CDR3 runs 17 residues. V shed 5 bases, J shed 9 bases, and the junction held 17 bases outside the gene matches. Every one of the patients relapsed after autologous stem cell transplantation (brentuximab vedotin exposure was variable). Complete response, partial response or progressive disease constituted the best responses recorded. TCRdb's table, derived via immunoSEQ multiplex PCR, lists solely in-frame clones and lacks some. The sample includes over 80,000 clones, roughly 89% of them seen just once. In this sample, this clone turned up once. What it binds is unknown.

The clonotype comes from a human donor with classical Hodgkin lymphoma. The sample was peripheral blood mononuclear cells (PBMCs), taken at baseline. V and J are TRBV28 and TRBJ1-5; TRBD1 agrees at 9 bases. The CDR3 spells CASSLGTGQGTLGPQHF. DNA for the CDR3: TGTGCCAGCAGTCTGGGGACGGGACAGGGTACCCTTGGGCCCCAGCATTTT.